The entry below describes one T cell receptor beta chain. Its antigen is not identified. Germline V gene data show CDR1 as SGHNT and CDR2 as YENEEA. The CDR3 sequence is 15 residues long. Losses at the gene ends were 4 bases for V and 0 bases for J; bases not matched to a gene: 4. Some clones are missing from TCRdb's copy, which holds only in-frame ones; the method was immunoSEQ multiplex PCR. The sample records about 160,000 clones, over 75% being singletons. The source of the sample is a study of T cell responses to AZD1222 COVID-19 vaccine. The overall study: Pooled together were second doses at about 4 or about 12 weeks.

The study's findings and limits: Repertoire collection took place solely once the T cell response had peaked. At study baseline, merely roughly 6 AZD1222 recipients were seropositive. The reported proportion of spike-specific TCRs targeting unmutated variant regions was nearly half.

The chain joins TRBV11-3 to TRBJ2-7; TRBD1 matches at 9 bases. Sequenced here: peripheral blood, sampled on day 0 of AZD1222 vaccination. The sequence was collected from an adult in good health. The CDR3 reads CASSSGTGYSYEQYF. Here the CDR3 DNA reads TGTGCCAGCAGCTCCGGGACAGGGTACTCCTACGAGCAGTACTTC. Using reference TRBV11-3 and TRBJ2-7 for the parts outside the CDR3, the full variable domain is EAGVVQSPRYKIIEKKQPVAFWCNPISGHNTLYWYLQNLGQGPELLIRYENEEAVDDSQLPKDRFSAERLKGVDSTLKIQPAELGDSAVYLCASSSGTGYSYEQYFGPGTRLTVT.